These 15 T cell receptor beta chains share one sample of origin, sequenced in a study of CD8 T cells in Susac syndrome. It was with random hexamers that about 0.45 to 1 ug RNA was reverse transcribed. One entry per CDR3 protein, called by TCRdb with MiXCR from the immunoSEQ multiplex PCR reads. The sample has roughly 89,000 distinct CDR3 sequences; around 96% are singletons. The sample taken for sequencing was CD8+ T cells from PBMCs. Every receptor here comes from a human donor with Susac syndrome.

V and J are TRBV7-9 and TRBJ2-1, with TRBD1 matching over 7 bases. The CDR3 spans 12 residues. CDR1 is SEHNR, CDR2 FQNEAQ, per germline (reference sequence). The V gene end was trimmed by 5 bases and the J gene end by 9 bases; junction bases not matched to a gene: 4. CDR3 nucleotide sequence: TGTGCCAGCAGCGCGGACAGGTTTGAGCAGTTCTTC. Protein: CASSADRFEQFF.

This chain connects TRBV11-1 to TRBJ2-7; either TRBD1 or TRBD2 may fit D (5 bases each). The CDR3 spans 15 residues. V was cut by 4 bases and J by 3 bases, with 16 bases left in between. Germline assignment: CDR1 SGHAT and CDR2 FQDESV (reference sequence). CDR3 in amino acids: CASSSSPERGYEQYF. CDR3 nucleotides: TGTGCCAGCAGCTCCTCCCCAGAGAGGGGCTACGAGCAGTACTTC.

The V gene is TRBV15, the J gene TRBJ2-5; 7 positions agree with TRBD1. Germline CDR1 and CDR2: LNHNV and YYDKDF (reference sequence). The CDR3 is 12 amino acids. V was clipped by 9 bases and J by 1 base; unmatched bases: 2. The CDR3 bases are TGTGCCACAGGGGGCACCCAAGAGACCCAGTACTTC. This codes for CATGGTQETQYF.

The chain links TRBV4-2 to TRBJ2-7, with D possibly being TRBD2 (6 bases). The CDR3 covers 14 residues. The V and J ends lost 0 bases and 7 bases respectively, with 13 bases between them. CDR1 is LGHNA, CDR2 YNFKEQ, per germline. CDR3 region: CASSQDRGAPEQYF. In DNA form, the CDR3 reads TGTGCCAGCAGCCAAGATCGCGGGGCCCCAGAGCAGTACTTC.

The chain has TRBV28 and TRBJ1-5, with 8 bases that match TRBD1. The CDR3 sequence is 18 residues long. Trimming took 4 bases from V and 0 from J; bases not matched to a gene: 11. The germline gives CDR1 MDHEN, CDR2 SYDVKM. CDR3 DNA sequence: TGTGCCAGCAGTTCCGGGACAGGTGGGGCCTATAGCAATCAGCCCCAGCATTTT. The encoded protein is CASSSGTGGAYSNQPQHF.

The chain employs TRBV4-3 and TRBJ2-7, with 7 nucleotides matching TRBD2. Trimming took 0 bases from V and 3 from J; bases not matched to a gene: 5. The CDR3 sequence is 15 residues long. CDR1 is LGHNA, CDR2 YSLEER, per germline. The CDR3 coding sequence is TGCGCCAGCAGCCAAGATCGGGGGGACTACTACGAGCAGTACTTC. Amino acid sequence: CASSQDRGDYYEQYF.

This clonotype was seen only a few times. The chain recombines TRBV9 with TRBJ2-2; no firm D call. From germline, CDR1 is SGDLS and CDR2 YYNGEE. The CDR3 has 13 amino acids. The V gene lost 0 bases and the J gene lost 5 bases, with 5 bases spanning the gap. The CDR3 region is CASSVGGTGELFF. As DNA, the CDR3 is TGTGCCAGCAGCGTAGGGGGAACCGGGGAGCTGTTTTTT.

The table lists this clonotype with a count of one. The gene calls are TRBV5-1 and TRBJ2-7, with 8 nucleotides matching TRBD1. J gave up 4 bases and V 3 bases, and 3 bases lay outside the gene matches. Germline CDR1 reads SGHRS; CDR2 reads YFSETQ. The CDR3 sequence is 13 residues long. The DNA for the CDR3 is TGCGCCAGCAGCTCTGACAGGGGATACGAGCAGTACTTC. Amino acid sequence: CASSSDRGYEQYF.

The sample holds one count of this clonotype. The gene calls are TRBV12-3 or TRBV12-4 and TRBJ2-2; D not resolved. CDR3 length: 12 residues. Trimming stripped 5 bases from V and 3 bases from J, with 4 bases between. The CDR3 DNA sequence: TGTGCCAGCAGTCCCGACACCGGGGAGCTGTTTTTT. Its protein is CASSPDTGELFF.

The chain is built from TRBV30 and TRBJ1-5; TRBD1 is a possible D gene (5 bases). CDR3 length: 15 amino acids. The ends were cut back, 3 bases at V and 5 bases at J, with 17 bases in the middle. Germline CDR1 is GTSNPN and CDR2 is SVGIG (reference sequence). CDR3 DNA sequence: TGTGCCTGGAGCACCTCGGACATACGACATCAGCCCCAGCATTTT. It codes for CAWSTSDIRHQPQHF.

The chain carries TRBV30 and TRBJ1-1; the match to TRBD1 covers 7 bases. The CDR3 loop spans 13 amino acids. After removal of 2 bases from V and 7 bases from J, the junction contained 7 bases not matched to a gene. Germline-derived CDR1 and CDR2 are GTSNPN and SVGIG (reference sequence). CDR3 loop: CAWSPLTGNEAFF. CDR3 in DNA: TGTGCCTGGAGTCCCCTGACAGGGAATGAAGCTTTCTTT.

The rearrangement links TRBV9 to TRBJ2-1; maybe TRBD1 (5 bases). Between the trimmed V and J ends, which lost 0 bases and 7 bases, there was a span of 8 bases. Germline CDR1 SGDLS, CDR2 YYNGEE. CDR3 size: 13 residues. CDR3 sequence reads: CASSVGQQNEQFF. The CDR3 nucleotides read TGTGCCAGCAGCGTAGGACAGCAAAATGAGCAGTTCTTC.

The V and J genes are TRBV24-1 and TRBJ2-1; D possibly uses TRBD1 or TRBD2 (5 bases each). In germline, CDR1 is KGHDR, CDR2 SFDVKD. The CDR3 length is 11 residues. V gave up 8 bases and J gave up 8 bases, with 9 bases separating them. CDR3 bases: TGTGCCACCAACCGAGGGGATGAGCAGTTCTTC. Amino acid sequence: CATNRGDEQFF.

This clonotype has more than one count but fewer than ten. CDR3 sequence reads: CASSPQNEQFF. The CDR3 coding sequence is TGTGCCAGCTCACCACAAAATGAGCAGTTCTTC. The chain joins TRBV18 to TRBJ2-1; no definite D call. CDR3 length: 11 residues. Germline V gene data show CDR1 as KGHSH and CDR2 as LQKENI. V shed 1 base and J shed 7 bases, with 2 bases lying between them.

This sequence joins TRBV6-1 and TRBJ1-2; 7 bases are shared with TRBD1. The CDR3 totals 15 residues. V trimming: 2 bases; J trimming: 8 bases; junction bases outside the gene matches: 11. Germline assignment: CDR1 MNHNS and CDR2 SASEGT. CDR3 in amino acids: CASSEIWDSWRGYTF. The CDR3 DNA reads as TGTGCCAGCAGTGAAATCTGGGACAGCTGGAGGGGCTACACCTTC.